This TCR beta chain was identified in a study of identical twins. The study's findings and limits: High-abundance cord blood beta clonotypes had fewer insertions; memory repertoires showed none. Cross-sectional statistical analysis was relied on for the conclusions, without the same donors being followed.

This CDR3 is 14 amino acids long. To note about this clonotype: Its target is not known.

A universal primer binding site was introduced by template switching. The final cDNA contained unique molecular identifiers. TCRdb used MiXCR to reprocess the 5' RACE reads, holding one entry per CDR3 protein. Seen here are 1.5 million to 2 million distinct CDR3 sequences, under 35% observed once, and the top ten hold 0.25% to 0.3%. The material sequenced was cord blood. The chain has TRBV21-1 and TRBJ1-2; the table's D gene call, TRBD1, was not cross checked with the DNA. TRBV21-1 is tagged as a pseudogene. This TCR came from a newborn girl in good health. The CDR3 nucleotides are TGTGCCAGCACCAGGACAGGGCCCAACTATGGCTACACCTTC. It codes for CASTRTGPNYGYTF.